These T cell receptor beta chains were read from a single sample in a study of PD-1 blockade in classical Hodgkin lymphoma. This table comes from immunoSEQ multiplex PCR, and its TCRdb copy is limited to in-frame clones, with some not included. The sample consists of around 13,000 clones, about 83% of them appearing once. This specimen was peripheral blood mononuclear cells (PBMCs), taken at baseline. These receptors were taken from a human donor with classical Hodgkin lymphoma. CDR3s include the opening cysteine and the closing phenylalanine or tryptophan. A D gene is named only where the DNA matches it firmly. Not all rows give a size; the values are once, few, many and, for expanded clones, a class.

abundance	v_gene	d_gene	j_gene	CDR3aa	CDR3nt
once	TRBV7-2	TRBD1	TRBJ1-3	CASSVATGAGNTIYF	TGTGCCAGCAGCGTTGCGACAGGGGCTGGAAACACCATATATTTT
-	TRBV20-1	TRBD2	TRBJ2-1	CSARRGNEQFF	TGCAGTGCTAGGCGGGGGAATGAGCAGTTCTTC
-	TRBV6-1	-	TRBJ2-7	CASMLRHLLDEQYF	TGTGCCAGCATGCTAAGGCACCTCCTAGACGAGCAGTACTTC
-	TRBV10-3	TRBD2	TRBJ2-2	CAISEGGGAGELFF	TGTGCCATCAGTGAAGGCGGGGGGGCCGGGGAGCTGTTTTTT
-	TRBV9	TRBD1	TRBJ1-5	CASSDGQGNQPQHF	TGTGCCAGCAGCGACGGACAGGGCAATCAGCCCCAGCATTTT
-	TRBV6-1	TRBD1	TRBJ1-5	CASRDRTRSNQPQHF	TGTGCCAGCAGGGACAGGACTCGGAGCAATCAGCCCCAGCATTTT
-	TRBV28	TRBD1	TRBJ2-5	CASSSGTGLETQYF	TGTGCCAGCAGTTCCGGGACAGGGCTTGAGACCCAGTACTTC
-	TRBV7-2	TRBD1	TRBJ1-3	CASSVNRQGRSGNTIYF	TGTGCCAGCAGCGTAAATCGACAGGGTCGCTCTGGAAACACCATATATTTT
-	TRBV7-9	-	TRBJ1-2	CASSYRVLGYTF	TGTGCCAGCAGCTACAGGGTTCTTGGCTACACCTTC
-	TRBV7-2	-	TRBJ1-1	CASSLAPQSEAFF	TGTGCCAGCAGCTTAGCGCCCCAATCTGAAGCTTTCTTT
few	TRBV4-3	TRBD2	TRBJ2-3	CASSQERAGGPDTQYF	TGCGCCAGCAGCCAAGAACGGGCGGGAGGGCCGGATACGCAGTATTTT
-	TRBV11-2	-	TRBJ2-7	CASSLAGYEQYF	TGTGCCAGCAGCTTAGCTGGGTACGAGCAGTACTTC
-	TRBV18	-	TRBJ2-5	CASSPPGSPGTQYF	TGTGCCAGCTCACCACCGGGCAGTCCGGGGACCCAGTACTTC
-	TRBV5-4	-	TRBJ1-2	CASSAPAGAGGYTF	TGTGCCAGCAGCGCGCCCGCGGGCGCGGGAGGCTACACCTTC
-	TRBV12-5	-	TRBJ2-1	CASARVNEQFF	TGTGCTAGTGCCCGGGTCAATGAGCAGTTCTTC
-	TRBV6-6	-	TRBJ2-3	CATRERGSTLDTQYF	TGTGCCACGAGAGAACGGGGGAGCACCCTGGATACGCAGTATTTT
-	TRBV11-2	-	TRBJ1-2	CASSLGVVGNYGYTF	TGTGCCAGCAGCTTAGGGGTAGTGGGCAACTATGGCTACACCTTC
-	TRBV10-3	TRBD2	TRBJ2-1	CAIRTSGGYNEQFF	TGTGCCATCAGAACTAGCGGGGGCTACAATGAGCAGTTCTTC
-	TRBV10-2	-	TRBJ1-4	CASGEATNEKLFF	TGCGCCAGCGGGGAGGCAACTAATGAAAAACTGTTTTTT
-	TRBV5-2	-	TRBJ1-1	CASSQAGGRDEAFF	TGTGCCAGCAGCCAAGCAGGGGGCCGTGATGAAGCTTTCTTT
-	TRBV19	-	TRBJ1-4	CASALDSGDEKLFF	TGTGCCAGTGCCTTGGACAGTGGGGACGAAAAACTGTTTTTT
-	TRBV7-8	-	TRBJ2-1	CASSGGGAGVKQFF	TGTGCCAGCAGTGGTGGTGGGGCCGGGGTAAAGCAGTTCTTC
few	TRBV6-5	-	TRBJ1-4	CASSSQGGRNEKLFF	TGTGCCAGCAGTTCCCAAGGAGGGCGCAATGAAAAACTGTTTTTT
-	TRBV7-9	TRBD1	TRBJ1-4	CASSGQGGPPHEKLFF	TGTGCCAGCAGCGGACAGGGTGGGCCCCCCCATGAAAAACTGTTTTTT
-	TRBV7-3	-	TRBJ2-3	CASSLTDTQYF	TGTGCCAGCAGCTTAACAGATACGCAGTATTTT
-	TRBV7-2	-	TRBJ2-1	CASSLYPLTGASEQFF	TGTGCCAGCAGCTTATATCCCCTGACTGGTGCCAGTGAGCAGTTCTTC
once	TRBV5-1	-	TRBJ2-7	CASSPGTGGEQYF	TGCGCCAGCAGCCCGGGGACGGGCGGCGAGCAGTACTTC
medium-sized	TRBV7-2	TRBD2	TRBJ2-5	CASSHSGRQETQYF	TGTGCCAGCAGCCATAGCGGGCGTCAAGAGACCCAGTACTTC
-	TRBV6-6	-	TRBJ1-1	CASSYFRGSEAFF	TGTGCCAGCAGTTACTTCAGGGGCTCTGAAGCTTTCTTT
-	TRBV27	-	TRBJ2-5	CASSFGGPGRETQYF	TGTGCCAGCAGTTTTGGGGGGCCAGGGAGAGAGACCCAGTACTTC
-	TRBV27	-	TRBJ2-7	CASSPEGRLGETYEQYF	TGTGCCAGCAGTCCCGAAGGCCGCCTTGGGGAAACCTACGAGCAGTACTTC
-	TRBV30	-	TRBJ2-3	CAWSVEGDTQYF	TGTGCCTGGAGTGTTGAAGGAGATACGCAGTATTTT
-	TRBV12-2	-	TRBJ1-2	CASRFPRSLYGYTF	TGTGCAAGTCGCTTCCCCAGGAGCCTCTATGGCTACACCTTC
few	TRBV28	-	TRBJ1-1	CASVLPGYTEAFF	TGTGCCAGCGTACTCCCGGGGTATACTGAAGCTTTCTTT
-	TRBV4-1	TRBD2	TRBJ2-1	CASSPLGLAGAKGKTYNEQFF	TGCGCCAGCAGCCCATTAGGACTAGCGGGAGCGAAAGGGAAAACCTACAATGAGCAGTTCTTC
few	TRBV27	TRBD1	TRBJ1-4	CASSRTGTGSEKLFF	TGTGCCAGCAGTCGTACCGGGACAGGGAGTGAAAAACTGTTTTTT
-	TRBV19	-	TRBJ2-1	CASSPRLLNEQFF	TGTGCCAGTAGTCCCCGACTGCTGAATGAGCAGTTCTTC
-	TRBV11-2	TRBD2	TRBJ2-3	CASSWGGLTDTQYF	TGTGCCAGCAGCTGGGGGGGACTCACAGATACGCAGTATTTT
-	TRBV7-2	-	TRBJ1-1	CASSLASAPLDSTEAFF	TGTGCCAGCAGCTTAGCTTCGGCCCCCCTGGACTCCACTGAAGCTTTCTTT
-	TRBV6-1	TRBD2	TRBJ2-3	CASRGGGGTDTQYF	TGTGCCAGCCGGGGCGGGGGGGGCACAGATACGCAGTATTTT
few	TRBV9	-	TRBJ2-3	CASSVGTSTDTQYF	TGTGCCAGCAGCGTAGGCACTAGCACAGATACGCAGTATTTT
-	TRBV25-1	TRBD1	TRBJ1-5	CASSQGTDDSNQPQHF	TGTGCCAGCAGCCAGGGGACAGATGATAGCAATCAGCCCCAGCATTTT